The 14 T cell receptor beta chains in this list originate from one sample, sequenced in a study of siplizumab effects on memory and regulatory T cells (dated by TCRdb to between 2018 and 2021). Library construction relied on the immunoSEQ multiplex PCR assay. TCRdb stores this immuneACCESS table with in-frame sequences only. Part of the clones is absent; in the studies checked, under half of the shortfall reflects unresolved V genes, and no reason is known for the rest. The sample contains about 100,000 clones, approximately 94% of them found a single time. The ten top clones hold 1% to 1.5% of the sample. Material: non-Treg CD4+ T cells sorted from blood. The cell subset or site label, read with the paper, signifies: FACS-sorted unstimulated CD4+ non-regulatory T cells. Receptor source: a human donor in good health.

The chain combines TRBV7-3 with TRBJ2-6, with D uncertain. Germline lookup yields CDR1 SGHTA and CDR2 FQGTGA. The ends were cut back, 2 bases at V and 0 bases at J, with 5 bases in the middle. This CDR3 spans 15 amino acids. The CDR3 region is CASSLAGSGANVLTF. CDR3 DNA: TGTGCCAGCAGCTTAGCTGGCTCTGGGGCCAACGTCCTGACTTTC.

The V and J genes are TRBV7-2 and TRBJ2-3, with D possibly being TRBD2 (5 bases). V lost 5 bases and J 6 bases, leaving 12 bases between the germline ends. The CDR3 has 13 amino acids. Germline V gene sequence: CDR1 SGHTA, CDR2 FQGNSA. This CDR3 reads CASSRDWPDTQYF. The CDR3 nucleotides are TGTGCCAGCAGCCGGGATTGGCCGGATACGCAGTATTTT.

J is TRBJ2-1 and V is TRBV19, with TRBD2 as a possible D gene (5 bases). The germline V gene has CDR1 LNHDA and CDR2 SQIVND (reference sequence). Trimming cost V 4 bases and J 1 base, with 14 bases left between them. The CDR3 sequence is 16 residues long. This CDR3 reads CASSTRGSESYNEQFF. CDR3 nucleotides: TGTGCCAGTAGTACCCGAGGTAGCGAGTCCTACAATGAGCAGTTCTTC.

This chain uses TRBV7-2 with TRBJ2-5; D unclear. The CDR3 length is 11 residues. Between the trimmed V and J ends, which lost 3 bases and 3 bases, there was a span of 2 bases. Germline-derived CDR1 and CDR2 are SGHTA and FQGNSA. The DNA for the CDR3 is TGTGCCAGCAGCTTGAAAGAGACCCAGTACTTC. Its translation is CASSLKETQYF.

The chain's CDR3 is CASWTGINTGELFF. The DNA of the CDR3 is TGCGCCAGTTGGACAGGGATTAACACCGGGGAGCTGTTTTTT. The J gene is TRBJ2-2, the V gene TRBV10-2, with 8 bases matching TRBD1. From germline, CDR1 is WSHSY and CDR2 SAAADI. The CDR3 length is 14 residues. V lost 9 bases to trimming and J lost 2 bases; unmatched junction nucleotides: 5.

The chain combines TRBV5-1 with TRBJ2-1; D unresolved. V was pared by 5 bases and J by 4 bases, with 13 bases between. The germline gives CDR1 SGHRS, CDR2 YFSETQ. The CDR3 has 14 residues. The CDR3 nucleotides read TGCGCCAGCAGTTTGAGAGTAGGGTACAATGAGCAGTTCTTC. It translates to CASSLRVGYNEQFF.

The chain is built from TRBV27 and TRBJ2-1; 11 bases fit TRBD2. Germline CDR1 is MNHEY and CDR2 is SMNVEV (reference sequence). V gave up 6 bases and J gave up 2 bases; unmatched junction bases: 6. The CDR3 runs 16 residues. CDR3 coding DNA: TGTGCCAGCAGACGAGGGACTAGCGGAACCTACAATGAGCAGTTCTTC. Protein: CASRRGTSGTYNEQFF.

The chain recombines TRBV7-3 with TRBJ2-7; D not resolved. CDR1 and CDR2 (germline): SGHTA, FQGTGA. Trimming removed 2 bases at V and 0 bases at J, with 11 bases between. The CDR3 is 15 residues long. CDR3 region: CASSLYSSLSYEQYF. The DNA of the CDR3 is TGTGCCAGCAGCTTATACTCCTCCCTCTCCTACGAGCAGTACTTC.

This sequence joins TRBV29-1 and TRBJ1-2, with D unclear. V was clipped by 4 bases and J by 6 bases, with 12 bases between them. Per the germline V gene, CDR1 is SQVTM and CDR2 is ANQGSEA. The CDR3 extends over 12 amino acids. The chain's CDR3 is CSVAVNRDGYTF. CDR3 sequence (DNA): TGCAGCGTTGCGGTGAATAGGGATGGCTACACCTTC.

The rearrangement links TRBV5-1 to TRBJ2-3; tentatively, D is TRBD1 (5 bases). V was pared by 1 base and J by 3 bases, with 9 bases between. The length of the CDR3 is 14 residues. Germline V gene data show CDR1 as SGHRS and CDR2 as YFSETQ. The CDR3 DNA sequence: TGCGCCAGCAGCTTGCGCAGGGATACAGATACGCAGTATTTT. This gives the protein CASSLRRDTDTQYF.

The chain uses TRBV11-3 and TRBJ2-7; D gene unclear. V was pared by 5 bases and J by 7 bases, with 15 bases between. The germline CDR1 and CDR2 sequences are SGHNT and YENEEA. There are 13 residues in the CDR3. CDR3 sequence: CASSNRTSREQYF. DNA of the CDR3: TGTGCCAGCAGCAACCGGACGTCAAGGGAGCAGTACTTC.

CDR3 loop: CASSFGRFSTDTQYF. In DNA form, the CDR3 reads TGTGCCAGCAGTTTCGGGCGGTTCTCCACAGATACGCAGTATTTT. The chain recombines TRBV27 with TRBJ2-3; no definite D call. The CDR3 covers 15 residues. Per germline, CDR1 MNHEY and CDR2 SMNVEV (reference sequence). Trimming took off 3 bases at V and 2 bases at J, with 12 bases between the two ends.

The CDR3 DNA follows: TGTGCCAGCAGCGGCGCCGGGACTAGTTTCTATGAGCAGTTCTTC. It is translated as CASSGAGTSFYEQFF. The J gene is TRBJ2-1, the V gene TRBV5-4; 8 bases fit TRBD2. The germline CDR1 and CDR2 sequences are SGHNT and YYREEE (reference sequence). The CDR3 is 15 amino acids. J lost 8 bases, V lost 4 bases, and 11 bases had no gene match.

This clone appeared a single time. The chain is built from TRBV29-1 and TRBJ1-1; no definite D call. V gave up 3 bases and J gave up 1 base, with 9 bases separating them. The length of the CDR3 is 13 residues. Germline V gives CDR1 SQVTM, CDR2 ANQGSEA. The DNA for the CDR3 is TGCAGCGTTGACGCCAGGAAGAACACTGAAGCTTTCTTT. Amino acids: CSVDARKNTEAFF. Full variable domain (rest looked up from reference TRBV29-1 and TRBJ1-1): SAVISQKPSRDICQRGTSLTIQCQVDSQVTMMFWYRQQPGQSLTLIATANQGSEATYESGFVIDKFPISRPNLTFSTLTVSNMSPEDSSIYLCSVDARKNTEAFFGQGTRLTVV.